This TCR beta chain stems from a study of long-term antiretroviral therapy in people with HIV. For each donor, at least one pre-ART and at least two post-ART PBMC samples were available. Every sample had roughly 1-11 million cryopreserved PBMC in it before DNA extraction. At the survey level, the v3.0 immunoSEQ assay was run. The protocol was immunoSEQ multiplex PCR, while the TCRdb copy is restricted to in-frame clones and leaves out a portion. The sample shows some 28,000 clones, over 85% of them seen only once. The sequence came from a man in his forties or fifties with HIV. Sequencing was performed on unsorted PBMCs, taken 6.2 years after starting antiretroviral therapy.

CDR3: CASRDGALINTIYF. CDR3 nucleotide sequence: TGTGCCAGTAGGGACGGAGCGTTGATAAACACCATATATTTT. This rearrangement joins TRBV19 to TRBJ1-3, with no clear D. Trimming shortened V by 6 bases and J by 6 bases, and 15 bases separated the two germline ends. There are 14 residues in the CDR3. CDR1 and CDR2 (germline): LNHDA, SQIVND (reference sequence).